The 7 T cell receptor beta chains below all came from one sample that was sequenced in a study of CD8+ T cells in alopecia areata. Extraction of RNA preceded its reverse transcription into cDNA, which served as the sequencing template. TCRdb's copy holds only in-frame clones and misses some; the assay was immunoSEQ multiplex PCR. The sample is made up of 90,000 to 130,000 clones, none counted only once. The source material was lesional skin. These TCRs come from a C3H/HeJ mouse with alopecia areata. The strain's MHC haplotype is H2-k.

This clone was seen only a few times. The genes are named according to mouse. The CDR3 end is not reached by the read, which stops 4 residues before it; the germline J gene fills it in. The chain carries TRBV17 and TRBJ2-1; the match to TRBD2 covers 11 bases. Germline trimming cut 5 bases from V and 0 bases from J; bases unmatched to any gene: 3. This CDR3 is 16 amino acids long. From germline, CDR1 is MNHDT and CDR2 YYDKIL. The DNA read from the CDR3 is TGTGCTAGCAGTCCCGGGACTGGGGGTAACTATGCT. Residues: CASSPGTGGNYA. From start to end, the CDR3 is CASSPGTGGNYAEQFF.

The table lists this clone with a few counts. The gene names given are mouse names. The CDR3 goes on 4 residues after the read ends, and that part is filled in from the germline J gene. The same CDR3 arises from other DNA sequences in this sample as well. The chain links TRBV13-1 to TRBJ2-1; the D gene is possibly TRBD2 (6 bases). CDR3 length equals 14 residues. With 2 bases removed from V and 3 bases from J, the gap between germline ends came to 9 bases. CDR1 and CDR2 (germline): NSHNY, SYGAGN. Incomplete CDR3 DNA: TGTGCCAGCAGTGACTGGGGCCTCTATGCT. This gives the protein CASSDWGLYA. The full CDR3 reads CASSDWGLYAEQFF.

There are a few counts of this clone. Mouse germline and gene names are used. The CDR3 DNA, read in part, is TGCACCTGCAGTGCAGTCTGGGGGGGCGCCCAAAAC. The encoded protein is CTCSAVWGGAQN. The full CDR3 protein is CTCSAVWGGAQNTLYF. The chain employs TRBV1 and TRBJ2-4; TRBD2 aligns across 10 bases. The DNA ends 4 residues before the CDR3 does, and the rest of the CDR3 is filled in from the germline J gene. The ends lost 1 base at V and 3 bases at J; junction bases unmatched: 4. The CDR3 totals 16 residues. Per the germline V gene, CDR1 is NSQYPW and CDR2 is LRSPGD (reference sequence).

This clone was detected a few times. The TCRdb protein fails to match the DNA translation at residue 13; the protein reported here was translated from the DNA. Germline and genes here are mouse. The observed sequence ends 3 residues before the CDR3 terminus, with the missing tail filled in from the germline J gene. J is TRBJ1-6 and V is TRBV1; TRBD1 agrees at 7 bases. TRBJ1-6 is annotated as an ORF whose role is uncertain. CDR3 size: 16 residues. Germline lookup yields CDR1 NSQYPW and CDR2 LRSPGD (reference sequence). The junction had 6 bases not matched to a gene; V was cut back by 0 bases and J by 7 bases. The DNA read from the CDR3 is TGCACCTGCAGTGCAGATCACAGGGGAGGGAATTCGCCC. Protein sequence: CTCSADHRGGNSP. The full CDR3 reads CTCSADHRGGNSPLYF.

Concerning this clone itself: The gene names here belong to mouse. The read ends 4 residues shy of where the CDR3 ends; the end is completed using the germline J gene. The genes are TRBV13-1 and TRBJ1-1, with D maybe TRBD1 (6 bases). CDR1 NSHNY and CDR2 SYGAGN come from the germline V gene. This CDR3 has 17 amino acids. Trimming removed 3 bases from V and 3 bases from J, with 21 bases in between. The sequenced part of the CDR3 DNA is TGTGCCAGCAGTGCCCCCCCCAGGGGAGGGATGGACACA. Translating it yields CASSAPPRGGMDT. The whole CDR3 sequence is CASSAPPRGGMDTEVFF.

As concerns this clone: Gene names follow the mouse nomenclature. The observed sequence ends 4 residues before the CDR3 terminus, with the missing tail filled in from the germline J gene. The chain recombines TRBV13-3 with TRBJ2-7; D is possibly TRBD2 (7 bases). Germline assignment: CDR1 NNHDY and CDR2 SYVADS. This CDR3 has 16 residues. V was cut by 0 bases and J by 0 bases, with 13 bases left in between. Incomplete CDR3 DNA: TGTGCCAGCAGTGATGCGAAGGGGGGCGCCTCCTAT. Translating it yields CASSDAKGGASY. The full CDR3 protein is CASSDAKGGASYEQYF.

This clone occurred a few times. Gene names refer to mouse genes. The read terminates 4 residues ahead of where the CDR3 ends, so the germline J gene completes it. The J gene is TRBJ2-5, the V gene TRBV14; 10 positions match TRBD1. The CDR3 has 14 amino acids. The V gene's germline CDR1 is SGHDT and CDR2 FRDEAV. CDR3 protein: CASSFLGQGDTQYF. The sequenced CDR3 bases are TGTGCCAGCAGTTTCTTGGGACAGGGGGAC.